This T cell receptor beta chain was obtained from a study of beta chain features in type 1 diabetes. Study observations and caveats: Shortening of TCRB CDR3s, moderate but significant, appeared in all four CD4+ subsets of Type 1 diabetes patients. Patients and controls would be equally affected if PCR favored shorter templates.

In the case of this clone: The antigen is unknown.

Expressed TCRB transcripts were sequenced because the entire RNA isolate underwent reverse transcription. Measured with immunoSEQ multiplex PCR; TCRdb has only the in-frame clones, and not every one. Here the sample spans 200,000 to 250,000 clones, about 71% being singletons. The CDR3 consists of 14 residues. Germline loops: CDR1 SGHTA, CDR2 FQGNSA. Sorting with CD45RO/CCR7/CD25/CD127/CD95/CD27 yielded naive, central memory, regulatory and stem-like memory CD4+ cells. The chain is built from TRBV7-2 and TRBJ2-4; D uncertain. The sample consisted of naive CD4+ T cells from blood. The TCR sequence derives from a man between 25 and 39 years old in good health. The CDR3 is CASGQDVAKNIQYF. The CDR3 DNA reads TGTGCTAGTGGGCAGGACGTAGCCAAAAACATTCAGTACTTC.